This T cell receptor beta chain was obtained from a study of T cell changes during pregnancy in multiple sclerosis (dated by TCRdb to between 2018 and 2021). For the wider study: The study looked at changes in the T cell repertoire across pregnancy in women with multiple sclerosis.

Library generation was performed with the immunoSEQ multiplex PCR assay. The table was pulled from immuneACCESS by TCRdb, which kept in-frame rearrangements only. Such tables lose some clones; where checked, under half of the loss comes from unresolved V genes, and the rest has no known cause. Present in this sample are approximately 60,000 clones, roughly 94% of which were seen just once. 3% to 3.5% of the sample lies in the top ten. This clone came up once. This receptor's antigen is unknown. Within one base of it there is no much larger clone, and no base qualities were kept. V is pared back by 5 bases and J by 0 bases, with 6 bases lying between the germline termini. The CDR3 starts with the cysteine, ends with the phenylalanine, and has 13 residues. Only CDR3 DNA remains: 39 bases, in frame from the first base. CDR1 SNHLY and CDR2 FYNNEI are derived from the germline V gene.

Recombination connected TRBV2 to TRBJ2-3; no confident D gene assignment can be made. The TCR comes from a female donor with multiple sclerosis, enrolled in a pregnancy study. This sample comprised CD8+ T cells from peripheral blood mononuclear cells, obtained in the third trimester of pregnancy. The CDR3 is CASSYTSTDTQYF. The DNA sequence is TGTGCCAGCAGTTATACTAGCACAGATACGCAGTATTTT.